This T cell receptor beta chain was sequenced during a study of cytomegalovirus exposure and HLA in healthy donors. Broader study findings: In an earlier analysis, productive rearrangement rates for most beta V segments clustered near 87% or 30%.

The CDR3 totals 13 residues. CDR1 MNHEY and CDR2 SVGAGI come from the germline V gene. It was with 60 Vbeta and 13 Jbeta primers that the PCR ran. Libraries were prepared by immunoSEQ multiplex PCR; TCRdb keeps only in-frame clonotypes and omits some of them. Of 120,000 to 150,000 clones in the sample, 79% were seen once. A remark on this clone: What it recognizes is unknown.

The specimen was PBMCs. The genes are TRBV6-5 and TRBJ2-5, with D unclear. The tail of the sequence fits TRBJ2-7 better, so the J call may be wrong. The sequence derives from a woman in her thirties or forties in good health and CMV-seropositive. CDR3 sequence reads: CASSYGQSYEQYF. CDR3 coding DNA: TGTGCCAGCAGTTACGGGCAATCCTACGAGCAGTACTTC.